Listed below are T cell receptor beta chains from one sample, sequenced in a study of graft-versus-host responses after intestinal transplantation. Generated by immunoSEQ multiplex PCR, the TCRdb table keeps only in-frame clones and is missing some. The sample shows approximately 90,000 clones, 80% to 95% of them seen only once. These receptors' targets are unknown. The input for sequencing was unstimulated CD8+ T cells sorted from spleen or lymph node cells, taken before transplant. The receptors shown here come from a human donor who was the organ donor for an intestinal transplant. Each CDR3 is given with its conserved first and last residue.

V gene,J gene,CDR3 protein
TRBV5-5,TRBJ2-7,CASSWEGYSTYEQYF
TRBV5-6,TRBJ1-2,CASSFRGGYGYTF
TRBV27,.,CASSWTSGGPYEQYF
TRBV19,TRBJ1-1,CASSMGTENTEAFF
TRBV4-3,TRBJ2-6,CASSQRTGGLLSGANVLTF
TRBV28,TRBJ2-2,CASSFTGRSGELFF
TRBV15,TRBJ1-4,CATSSSGRGTNEKLFF
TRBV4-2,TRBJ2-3,CASSQIAAQADTQYF
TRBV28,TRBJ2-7,CASSLGQGYEQYF
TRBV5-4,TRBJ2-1,CASSFGAGTLLNEQFF
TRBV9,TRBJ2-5,CASSVGGGTGETQYF
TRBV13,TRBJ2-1,CASSFPGGHEQFF
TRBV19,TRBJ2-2,CASSWGLGLGGELFF
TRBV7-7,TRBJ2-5,CASSFGAGETQYF
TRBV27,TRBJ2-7,CASSFGVSYEQYF
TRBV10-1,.,CAGFGQGAYEQYF
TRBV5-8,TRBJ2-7,CASSQRTVPYEQYF
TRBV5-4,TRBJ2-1,CASSVQGSYNEQFF
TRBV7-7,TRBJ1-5,CASSCFGQPNQPQHF
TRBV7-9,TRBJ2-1,CASSLVDWSYNEQFF
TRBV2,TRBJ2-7,CASSAGPSDEQYF
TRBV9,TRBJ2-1,CASSVGGGGDNEQFF
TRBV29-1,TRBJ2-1,CSVLTGSSYNEQFF
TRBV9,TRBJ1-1,CASSPSGEADTEAFF
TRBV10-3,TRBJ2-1,CAISGAWAQYNEQFF
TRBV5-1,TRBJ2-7,CASSLGESYEQYF
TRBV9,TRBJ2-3,CASSASGGPTDTQYF
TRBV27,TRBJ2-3,CASGADTQYF
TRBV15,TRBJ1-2,CATSSGGTHFGGYTF
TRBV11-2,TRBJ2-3,CASSDSGGATDTQYF
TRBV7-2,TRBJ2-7,CASSPTGNYEQYF
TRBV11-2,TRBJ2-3,CASSFRLVDTQYF
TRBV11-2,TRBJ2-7,CASSWGQASYEQYF
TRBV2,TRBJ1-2,CASSELAGPGYTF
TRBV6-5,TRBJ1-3,CASTSSSGNTIYF
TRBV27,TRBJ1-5,CASSPLVDRGKGQPQHF
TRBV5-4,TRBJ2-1,CASRPGTGFDEQFF
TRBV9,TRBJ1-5,CASSQGSGNQPQHF
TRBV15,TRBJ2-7,CATSRNGQYEQYF
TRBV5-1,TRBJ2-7,CASMALGLSAEEQYF
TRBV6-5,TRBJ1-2,CASSYFRDTSVGYTF
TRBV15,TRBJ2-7,CATSSQGEQYF
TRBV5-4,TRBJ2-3,CASGPLGGVTDTQYF
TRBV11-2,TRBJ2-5,CASSLLAGVQETQYF
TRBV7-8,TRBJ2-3,CASSQGHLELRTDTQYF
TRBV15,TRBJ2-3,CATSTSGVTDTQYF
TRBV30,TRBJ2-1,CAWGGDREGNEQFF
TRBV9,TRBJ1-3,CASSGIYRGSGNTIYF
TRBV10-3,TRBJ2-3,CAIRDISSTDTQYF
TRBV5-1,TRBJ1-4,CASSLDRGGKLFF
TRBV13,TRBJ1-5,CASSSTGNQPQHF
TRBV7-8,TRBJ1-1,CASSFLPGHGFTEAFF
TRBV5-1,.,CASSLGTNYEQYF